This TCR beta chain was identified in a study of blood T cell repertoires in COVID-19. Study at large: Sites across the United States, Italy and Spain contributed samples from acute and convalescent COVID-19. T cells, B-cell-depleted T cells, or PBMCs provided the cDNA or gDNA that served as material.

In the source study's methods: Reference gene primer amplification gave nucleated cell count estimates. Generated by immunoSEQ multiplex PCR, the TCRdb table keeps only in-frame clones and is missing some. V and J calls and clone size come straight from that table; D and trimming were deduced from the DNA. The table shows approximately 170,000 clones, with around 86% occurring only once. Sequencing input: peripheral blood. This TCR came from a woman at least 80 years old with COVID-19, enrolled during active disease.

The CDR3 bases are TGTGCCAGTAGTATTAATAGCGGGAGGGGATCTGAGCAGTTCTTC. Protein sequence: CASSINSGRGSEQFF. The rearrangement uses TRBV19 and TRBJ2-1; 11 nucleotides align to TRBD2. The CDR3 totals 15 residues. Germline CDR1 is LNHDA and CDR2 is SQIVND (reference sequence). With 3 bases clipped from V and 9 bases from J, the junction kept 7 bases outside the gene matches. The full variable domain, its missing parts supplied by reference TRBV19 and TRBJ2-1, is DGGITQSPKYLFRKEGQNVTLSCEQNLNHDAMYWYRQDPGQGLRLIYYSQIVNDFQKGDIAEGYSVSREKKESFPLTVTSAQKNPTAFYLCASSINSGRGSEQFFGPGTRLTVL.